The rows below give T cell receptor beta chains drawn from one sample of a study of blood T cell repertoires in COVID-19. Produced via immunoSEQ multiplex PCR; TCRdb's table is partial and in-frame only. Of under 200,000 clones in the sample, around four fifths were seen once. Sample: PBMCs or T cells enriched from blood (not recorded which). The receptors were gathered from a woman aged 45 to 65 in a cohort exposed to, infected with or recovered from COVID-19 (not recorded which). Both conserved end residues are part of each CDR3. A D gene is named only where the DNA matches it firmly. Clone size, where shown, is once, few, many, or a class for clones that have expanded.

j_gene: TRBJ2-1
abundance: once
len: 14
v_gene: TRBV3-1/TRBV3-2
d_gene: .
CDR3aa: CASSQDEKHNEQFF
CDR3nt: TGTGCCAGCAGCCAAGACGAGAAACACAATGAGCAGTTCTTC

j_gene: TRBJ2-1
abundance: .
len: 12
v_gene: TRBV2
d_gene: TRBD2
CDR3aa: CASIGGRNEQFF
CDR3nt: TGTGCCAGCATTGGCGGGAGGAATGAGCAGTTCTTC

j_gene: TRBJ1-5
abundance: .
len: 16
v_gene: TRBV27
d_gene: .
CDR3aa: CASRLTWREGNQPQHF
CDR3nt: TGTGCCAGCAGGCTAACTTGGAGAGAGGGCAATCAGCCCCAGCATTTT

j_gene: TRBJ2-1
abundance: .
len: 15
v_gene: TRBV15
d_gene: TRBD2
CDR3aa: CATSIETSGSNEQFF
CDR3nt: TGTGCCACCAGCATCGAGACTAGCGGTTCCAATGAGCAGTTCTTC

j_gene: TRBJ2-7
abundance: once
len: 15
v_gene: TRBV6-5
d_gene: TRBD2
CDR3aa: CASRSGTSGFYEQYF
CDR3nt: TGTGCCAGCAGATCCGGGACTAGCGGCTTCTACGAGCAGTACTTC

j_gene: TRBJ1-1
abundance: .
len: 19
v_gene: TRBV7-9
d_gene: TRBD1
CDR3aa: CASSPQLGQGAGMNTEAFF
CDR3nt: TGTGCCAGCAGCCCCCAATTGGGACAGGGGGCTGGAATGAACACTGAAGCTTTCTTT

j_gene: TRBJ1-2
abundance: many
len: 17
v_gene: TRBV19
d_gene: .
CDR3aa: CASSISLTGLKVYGYTF
CDR3nt: TGTGCCAGTAGTATCTCCTTAACAGGGTTGAAAGTCTATGGCTACACCTTC

j_gene: TRBJ2-5
abundance: .
len: 15
v_gene: TRBV18
d_gene: TRBD2
CDR3aa: CASSLLSGDQETQYF
CDR3nt: TGTGCCAGCTCTCTCCTCAGCGGGGATCAAGAGACCCAGTACTTC

j_gene: TRBJ1-1
abundance: few
len: 17
v_gene: TRBV9
d_gene: .
CDR3aa: CASSVATGNLGNTEAFF
CDR3nt: TGTGCCAGCAGCGTAGCTACAGGGAATTTGGGGAACACTGAAGCTTTCTTT

j_gene: TRBJ2-1
abundance: .
len: 15
v_gene: TRBV5-6
d_gene: .
CDR3aa: CASSLAPTSYNEQFF
CDR3nt: TGTGCCAGCAGCTTGGCCCCCACTAGTTACAATGAGCAGTTCTTC

j_gene: TRBJ2-7
abundance: once
len: 16
v_gene: TRBV7-9
d_gene: TRBD2
CDR3aa: CASSSEGAGYSYEQYF
CDR3nt: TGTGCCAGCAGCTCCGAGGGAGCGGGATACTCCTACGAGCAGTACTTC

j_gene: TRBJ2-3
abundance: .
len: 14
v_gene: TRBV30
d_gene: TRBD1
CDR3aa: CAWRDRGFTDTQYF
CDR3nt: TGTGCCTGGAGGGACAGGGGATTCACAGATACGCAGTATTTT

j_gene: TRBJ2-3
abundance: .
len: 15
v_gene: TRBV18
d_gene: .
CDR3aa: CASSPDRFSTDTQYF
CDR3nt: TGTGCCAGCTCACCAGACAGATTTAGCACAGATACGCAGTATTTT

j_gene: TRBJ1-1
abundance: .
len: 15
v_gene: TRBV7-9
d_gene: .
CDR3aa: CASSWETGKSTEAFF
CDR3nt: TGTGCCAGCAGCTGGGAGACCGGCAAAAGCACTGAAGCTTTCTTT